One T cell receptor beta chain is described in this entry. Assay: immunoSEQ multiplex PCR; the TCRdb copy retains only in-frame clones and omits some. The data hold under 450,000 clones, with 75% to 95% observed a single time. This sample is part of a study of control samples from healthy donors and cancer patients. The CDR3 extends over 15 amino acids. Trimming shortened V by 5 bases and J by 4 bases, and 16 bases separated the two germline ends. Germline V gene data show CDR1 as SEHNR and CDR2 as FQNEAQ (reference sequence). Sequencing input: PBMCs. This clonotype was obtained from a man between 40 and 49 years old with head and neck cancer. The chain couples TRBV7-9 to TRBJ2-3, with D possibly being TRBD1 (5 bases). CDR3 sequence reads: CASSLTVTPADTQYF. CDR3 sequence (DNA): TGTGCCAGCAGCCTGACAGTAACCCCAGCAGATACGCAGTATTTT.